This entry lists 14 T cell receptor beta chains sequenced from one sample in a study of shared T cell receptors in the human thymus. Sequencing was performed with immunoSEQ multiplex PCR; in TCRdb, only in-frame clones are kept and a portion is missing. The sample includes approximately 660,000 clones, over 75% of them seen just once. A further study also used this sample, focusing on human thymus T cells.

Material for sequencing was thymocytes. The origin of the receptors is a boy younger than two with a congenital heart defect.

The genes are TRBV4-1 and TRBJ2-3, with 7 bases that match TRBD2. CDR1 is MGHRA, CDR2 YSYEKL, per germline. The ends lost 1 base at V and 5 bases at J; junction bases unmatched: 9. CDR3 length: 16 amino acids. The CDR3 DNA sequence: TGCGCCAGCAGCCAAGCAGGCACTACGGGGGGAGATACGCAGTATTTT. Amino acid sequence: CASSQAGTTGGDTQYF.

CDR3 residues: CASSQGDPGTGERRRMNTEAFF. CDR3 nucleotide sequence: TGTGCCAGCAGCCAAGGAGACCCCGGGACAGGGGAACGGAGACGCATGAACACTGAAGCTTTCTTT. The V call is TRBV4-2, the J call TRBJ1-1, with 10 bases that match TRBD1. The CDR3 is 22 amino acids. With 1 base clipped from V and 0 bases from J, the junction kept 20 bases outside the gene matches. Looked up from germline, CDR1 is LGHNA and CDR2 is YNFKEQ.

A note on this clone: This CDR3 is also generated by other DNA sequences in the sample. The chain employs TRBV15 and TRBJ2-3; D call uncertain. Trimming pared 0 bases from V and 3 bases from J, leaving 7 bases between. The CDR3 is made up of 14 amino acids. In germline, CDR1 is LNHNV, CDR2 YYDKDF (reference sequence). CDR3 DNA sequence: TGTGCCACCAGCAGAGACGGTTTAACAGATACGCAGTATTTT. Protein: CATSRDGLTDTQYF.

This rearrangement joins TRBV28 to TRBJ2-7, with D tentatively TRBD2 (8 bases). CDR1 is MDHEN and CDR2 is SYDVKM in the germline V gene. CDR3 length equals 15 residues. V was trimmed by 6 bases and J by 0 bases, leaving 15 bases between them. This CDR3 reads CASSVGRGPSYEQYF. DNA of the CDR3: TGTGCCAGCAGCGTCGGGAGGGGGCCCTCCTACGAGCAGTACTTC.

The rearrangement links TRBV10-3 to TRBJ2-1; 14 positions match TRBD2. The CDR3 has 18 residues. V gave up 10 bases and J gave up 3 bases; unmatched junction bases: 14. Germline V gives CDR1 ENHRY, CDR2 SYGVKD. CDR3 nucleotide sequence: TGTGCCACCATTTCCGGGACTAGCGGGAGCTCTGGCTACAATGAGCAGTTCTTC. Its translation: CATISGTSGSSGYNEQFF.

J is TRBJ2-1 and V is TRBV27; TRBD2 agrees at 7 bases. Germline loops: CDR1 MNHEY, CDR2 SMNVEV (reference sequence). The CDR3 has 16 residues. With 5 bases clipped from V and 5 bases from J, the junction kept 12 bases outside the gene matches. The CDR3 DNA reads as TGTGCCAGCAGTCAATGGGACTACCTGGCCAACAATGAGCAGTTCTTC. Encoded protein: CASSQWDYLANNEQFF.

V is TRBV11-2 and J is TRBJ2-7; 10 nucleotides agree with TRBD2. Germline V gene lookup returns CDR1 SGHAT and CDR2 FQNNGV. The V segment lost 5 bases and the J segment 6 bases; nucleotides outside the gene matches: 7. The CDR3 is 14 amino acids. CDR3 protein: CASSRLAGGGEQYF. The CDR3, as DNA: TGTGCCAGCAGCAGACTAGCGGGCGGGGGCGAGCAGTACTTC.

The chain couples TRBV5-4 to TRBJ2-1; maybe TRBD2 (6 bases). CDR3 length: 13 residues. The ends were cut back, 9 bases at V and 7 bases at J, with 17 bases in the middle. Germline CDR1 is SGHNT and CDR2 is YYREEE (reference sequence). Written as DNA, the CDR3 is TGTGCCACCCGGGGGAGTAGCGGTAATGAGCAGTTCTTC. It is translated as CATRGSSGNEQFF.

The chain carries TRBV9 and TRBJ2-2, with TRBD2 matching 9 bases. The length of the CDR3 is 17 residues. Per germline, CDR1 SGDLS and CDR2 YYNGEE. V lost 4 bases, J lost 7 bases, and 14 bases stayed unmatched. The CDR3 nucleotides are TGTGCCAGCAGCCCCTCGGGGCTGGCGGGAGGGATCGGGGAGCTGTTTTTT. It specifies CASSPSGLAGGIGELFF.

The chain combines TRBV27 with TRBJ2-7; TRBD2 is a possible D gene (6 bases). CDR3 length equals 21 residues. Germline loops: CDR1 MNHEY, CDR2 SMNVEV (reference sequence). The V gene lost 0 bases and the J gene lost 3 bases, with 30 bases spanning the gap. This CDR3 reads CASSLSGLNPGSPPPLYEQYF. The CDR3 DNA sequence: TGTGCCAGCAGTTTATCGGGACTTAATCCTGGGAGTCCGCCCCCCCTCTACGAGCAGTACTTC.

The chain employs TRBV19 and TRBJ2-1; possibly TRBD1 for D (5 bases). There are 17 residues in the CDR3. Germline lookup yields CDR1 LNHDA and CDR2 SQIVND (reference sequence). V shed 7 bases and J shed 0 bases, with 19 bases lying between them. The CDR3 DNA is TGTGCCAGTACCCAGGGTGCGGAAAGTAGCTCCTACAATGAGCAGTTCTTC. Encoded protein: CASTQGAESSSYNEQFF.

The rearrangement joins TRBV11-2 to TRBJ2-7; 11 bases align to TRBD2. The CDR3 runs 16 residues. Trimming took 5 bases from V and 0 from J; bases not matched to a gene: 6. The germline V gene has CDR1 SGHAT and CDR2 FQNNGV. The DNA for the CDR3 is TGTGCCAGCAGCGGTACTAGCGGGAGTAGCTCCTACGAGCAGTACTTC. Protein product: CASSGTSGSSSYEQYF.

The V call is TRBV7-2, the J call TRBJ1-1, with D possibly being TRBD1 (5 bases). The V gene lost 6 bases and the J gene lost 6 bases, with 14 bases spanning the gap. This CDR3 comprises 13 residues. The germline V gene encodes CDR1 SGHTA and CDR2 FQGNSA. CDR3: CASSPDSVPEAFF. For the CDR3, the DNA is TGTGCCAGCAGTCCCGACAGTGTGCCTGAAGCTTTCTTT. The complete variable domain, with remaining parts taken from reference TRBV7-2 and TRBJ1-1, reads GAGVSQSPSNKVTEKGKDVELRCDPISGHTALYWYRQSLGQGLEFLIYFQGNSAPDKSGLPSDRFSAERTGGSVSTLTIQRTQQEDSAVYLCASSPDSVPEAFFGQGTRLTVV.

The chain employs TRBV27 and TRBJ2-7, with D uncertain. Per germline, CDR1 MNHEY and CDR2 SMNVEV (reference sequence). The CDR3 contains 13 residues. V was shortened by 3 bases and J by 1 base, with 7 bases between the two germline ends. The CDR3 spells CASSFAHSYEQYF. The CDR3 DNA follows: TGTGCCAGCAGTTTCGCGCATTCCTACGAGCAGTACTTC.